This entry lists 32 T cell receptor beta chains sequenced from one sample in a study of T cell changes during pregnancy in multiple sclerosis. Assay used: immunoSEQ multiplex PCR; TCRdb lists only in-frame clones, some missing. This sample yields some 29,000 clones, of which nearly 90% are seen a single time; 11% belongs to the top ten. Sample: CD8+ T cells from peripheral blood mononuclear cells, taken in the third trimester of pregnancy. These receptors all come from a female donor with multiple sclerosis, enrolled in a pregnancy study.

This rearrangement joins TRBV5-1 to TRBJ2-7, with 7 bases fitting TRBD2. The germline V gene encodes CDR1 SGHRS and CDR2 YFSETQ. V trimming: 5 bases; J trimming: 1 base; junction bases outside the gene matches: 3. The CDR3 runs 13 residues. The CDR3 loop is CASRRGGSYEQYF. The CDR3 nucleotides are TGCGCCAGCAGGAGGGGAGGGTCCTACGAGCAGTACTTC.

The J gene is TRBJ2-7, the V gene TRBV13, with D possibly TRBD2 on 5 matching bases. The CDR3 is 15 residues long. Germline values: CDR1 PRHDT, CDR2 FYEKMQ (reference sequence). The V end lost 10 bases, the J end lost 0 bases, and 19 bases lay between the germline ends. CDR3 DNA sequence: TGTGCCACTCACAGACAAGCGGTAAGCTCCTACGAGCAGTACTTC. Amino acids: CATHRQAVSSYEQYF. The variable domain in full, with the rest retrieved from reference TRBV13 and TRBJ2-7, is AAGVIQSPRHLIKEKRETATLKCYPIPRHDTVYWYQQGPGQDPQFLISFYEKMQSDKGSIPDRFSAQQFSDYHSELNMSSLELGDSALYFCATHRQAVSSYEQYFGPGTRLTVT.

The CDR3 sequence is CASSLAAGDPGDTQYF. The CDR3 region has the DNA TGTGCCAGCAGCTTAGCAGCGGGAGATCCCGGAGATACGCAGTATTTT. The V and J genes are TRBV7-9 and TRBJ2-3; 8 bases map to TRBD2. The germline V gene encodes CDR1 SEHNR and CDR2 FQNEAQ (reference sequence). J was trimmed by 5 bases and V by 0 bases; bases with no gene match: 7. The CDR3 consists of 16 residues. Full variable domain (outside the CDR3, taken from reference TRBV7-9 and TRBJ2-3): DTGVSQNPRHKITKRGQNVTFRCDPISEHNRLYWYRQTLGQGPEFLTYFQNEAQLEKSRLLSDRFSAERPKGSFSTLEIQRTEQGDSAMYLCASSLAAGDPGDTQYFGPGTRLTVL.

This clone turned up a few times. The CDR3 DNA follows: TGTGCCAGCAGCTCGCTAGGACAAAAGGGTGAAGCTTTCTTT. As protein: CASSSLGQKGEAFF. V is TRBV11-3 and J is TRBJ1-1, with D possibly TRBD1 on 5 matching bases. V dropped 4 bases and J dropped 7 bases, with 16 bases sitting between them. Germline V gives CDR1 SGHNT, CDR2 YENEEA. CDR3 length: 14 amino acids.

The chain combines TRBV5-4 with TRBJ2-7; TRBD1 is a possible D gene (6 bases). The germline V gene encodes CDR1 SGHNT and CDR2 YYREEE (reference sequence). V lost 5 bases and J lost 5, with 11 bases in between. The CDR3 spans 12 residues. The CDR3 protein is CASSRQAHEQYF. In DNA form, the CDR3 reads TGTGCCAGCAGTAGACAGGCACACGAGCAGTACTTC. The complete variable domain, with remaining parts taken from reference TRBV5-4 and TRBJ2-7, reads ETGVTQSPTHLIKTRGQQVTLRCSSQSGHNTVSWYQQALGQGPQFIFQYYREEENGRGNFPPRFSGLQFPNYSSELNVNALELDDSALYLCASSRQAHEQYFGPGTRLTVT.

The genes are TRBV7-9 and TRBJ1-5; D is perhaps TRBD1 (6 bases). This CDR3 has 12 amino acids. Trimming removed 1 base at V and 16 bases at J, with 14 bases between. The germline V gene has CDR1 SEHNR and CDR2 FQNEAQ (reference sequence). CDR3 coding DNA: TGTGCCAGCAGCTTAGGGGGGCAGGGTTTTCATTTT. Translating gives CASSLGGQGFHF.

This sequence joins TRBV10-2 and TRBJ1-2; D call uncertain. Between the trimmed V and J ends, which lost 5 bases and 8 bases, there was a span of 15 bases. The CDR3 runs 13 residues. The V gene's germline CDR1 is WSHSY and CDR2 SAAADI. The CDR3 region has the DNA TGCGCCAGCAGTTCACGGAGGACGAGCGGCTACACCTTC. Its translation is CASSSRRTSGYTF.

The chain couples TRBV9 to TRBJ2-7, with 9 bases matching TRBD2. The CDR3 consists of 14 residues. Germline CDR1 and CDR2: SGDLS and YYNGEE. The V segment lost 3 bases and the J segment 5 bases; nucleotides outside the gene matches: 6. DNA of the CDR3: TGTGCCAGCAGCGGCGGGGGGGTAGGGGACGAGCAGTACTTC. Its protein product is CASSGGGVGDEQYF.

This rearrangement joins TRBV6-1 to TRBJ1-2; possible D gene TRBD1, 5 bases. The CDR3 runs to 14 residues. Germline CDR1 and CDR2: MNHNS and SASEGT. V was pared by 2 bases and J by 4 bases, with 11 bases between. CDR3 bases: TGTGCCAGCAGTGAAATAGGAGGGACCTATGGCTACACCTTC. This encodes CASSEIGGTYGYTF.

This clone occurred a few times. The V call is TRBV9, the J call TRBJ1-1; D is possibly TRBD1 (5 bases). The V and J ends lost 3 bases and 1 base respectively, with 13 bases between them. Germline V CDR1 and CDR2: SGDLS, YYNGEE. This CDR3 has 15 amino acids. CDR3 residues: CASSGPGSSNTEAFF. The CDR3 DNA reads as TGTGCCAGCAGCGGACCAGGGTCGTCGAACACTGAAGCTTTCTTT.

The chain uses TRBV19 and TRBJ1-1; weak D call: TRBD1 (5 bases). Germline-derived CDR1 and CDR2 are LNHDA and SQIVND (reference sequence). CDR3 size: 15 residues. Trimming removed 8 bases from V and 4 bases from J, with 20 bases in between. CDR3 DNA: TGTGCCAGTGAGCGGGACCCGGGTTCGGCCACTGAAGCTTTCTTT. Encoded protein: CASERDPGSATEAFF.

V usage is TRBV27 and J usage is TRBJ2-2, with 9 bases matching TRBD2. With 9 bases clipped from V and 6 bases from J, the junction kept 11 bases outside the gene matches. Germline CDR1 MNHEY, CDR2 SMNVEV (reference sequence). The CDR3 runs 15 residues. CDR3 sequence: CASTRPGLASGELFF. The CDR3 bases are TGTGCCAGTACCCGTCCGGGACTAGCCTCCGGGGAGCTGTTTTTT.

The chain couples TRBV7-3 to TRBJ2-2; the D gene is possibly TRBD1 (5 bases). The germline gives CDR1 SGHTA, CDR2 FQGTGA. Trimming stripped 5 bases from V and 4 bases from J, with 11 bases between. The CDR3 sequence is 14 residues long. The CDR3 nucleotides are TGTGCCAGCAGCCCCACGGACATCACCGGGGAGCTGTTTTTT. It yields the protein CASSPTDITGELFF.

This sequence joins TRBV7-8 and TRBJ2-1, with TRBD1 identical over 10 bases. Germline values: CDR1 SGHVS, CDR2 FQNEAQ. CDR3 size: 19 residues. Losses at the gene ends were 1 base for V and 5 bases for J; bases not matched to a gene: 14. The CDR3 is CASSLGGTGVLISDNEQFF. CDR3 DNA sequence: TGTGCCAGCAGCTTAGGAGGGACAGGGGTCCTGATATCGGACAATGAGCAGTTCTTC.

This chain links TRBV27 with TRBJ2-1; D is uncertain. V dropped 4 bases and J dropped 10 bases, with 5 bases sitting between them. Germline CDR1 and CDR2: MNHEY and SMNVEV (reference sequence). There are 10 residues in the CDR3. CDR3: CASSWPEQFF. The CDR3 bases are TGTGCCAGCAGTTGGCCCGAGCAGTTCTTC.

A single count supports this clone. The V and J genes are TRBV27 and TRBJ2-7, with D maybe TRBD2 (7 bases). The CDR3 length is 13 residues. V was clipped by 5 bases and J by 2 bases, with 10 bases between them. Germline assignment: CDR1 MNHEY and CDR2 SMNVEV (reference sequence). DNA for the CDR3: TGTGCCAGCAGTCTCGGGGGGCCCTACGAGCAGTACTTC. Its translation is CASSLGGPYEQYF.

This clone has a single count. The CDR3 bases are TGTGCCAGCAGCGAGGGGGAATCCTACGAGCAGTACTTC. Translation gives CASSEGESYEQYF. V is TRBV6-1 and J is TRBJ2-7, with D perhaps TRBD1 (6 bases). The V gene lost 6 bases and the J gene lost 1 base, with 10 bases spanning the gap. Germline V CDR1 and CDR2: MNHNS, SASEGT. The CDR3 totals 13 residues.

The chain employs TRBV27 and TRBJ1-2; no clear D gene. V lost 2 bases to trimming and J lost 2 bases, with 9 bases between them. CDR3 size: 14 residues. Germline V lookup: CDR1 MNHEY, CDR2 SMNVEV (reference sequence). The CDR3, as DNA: TGTGCCAGCAGTTTAAGAGGGTGGAACTATGGCTACACCTTC. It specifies CASSLRGWNYGYTF.

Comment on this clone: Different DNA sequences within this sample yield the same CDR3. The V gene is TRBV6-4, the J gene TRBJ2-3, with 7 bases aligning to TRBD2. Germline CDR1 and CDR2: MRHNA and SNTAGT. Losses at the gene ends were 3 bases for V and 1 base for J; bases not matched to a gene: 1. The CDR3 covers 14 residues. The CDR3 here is CASSERGGTDTQYF. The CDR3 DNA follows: TGTGCCAGCAGTGAACGGGGGGGCACAGATACGCAGTATTTT.

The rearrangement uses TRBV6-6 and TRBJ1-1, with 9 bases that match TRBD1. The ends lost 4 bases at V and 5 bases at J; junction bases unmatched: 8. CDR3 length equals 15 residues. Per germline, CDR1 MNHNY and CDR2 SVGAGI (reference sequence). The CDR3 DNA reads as TGTGCCAGCAGTTCCCCCCGGGACAGGGTTACTGAAGCTTTCTTT. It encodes CASSSPRDRVTEAFF.

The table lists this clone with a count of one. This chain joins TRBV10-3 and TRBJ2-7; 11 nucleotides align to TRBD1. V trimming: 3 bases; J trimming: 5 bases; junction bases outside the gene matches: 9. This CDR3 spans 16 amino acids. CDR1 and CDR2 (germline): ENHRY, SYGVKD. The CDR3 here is CAISEGRGQGGHEQYF. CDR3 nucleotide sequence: TGTGCCATCAGTGAAGGACGGGGACAGGGGGGCCACGAGCAGTACTTC.

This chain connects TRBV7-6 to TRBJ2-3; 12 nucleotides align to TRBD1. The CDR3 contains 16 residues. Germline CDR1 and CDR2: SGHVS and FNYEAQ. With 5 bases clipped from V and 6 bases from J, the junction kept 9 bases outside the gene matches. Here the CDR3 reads CASSPGTGGVGDTQYF. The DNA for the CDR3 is TGTGCCAGCAGCCCAGGGACAGGGGGCGTTGGGGATACGCAGTATTTT.

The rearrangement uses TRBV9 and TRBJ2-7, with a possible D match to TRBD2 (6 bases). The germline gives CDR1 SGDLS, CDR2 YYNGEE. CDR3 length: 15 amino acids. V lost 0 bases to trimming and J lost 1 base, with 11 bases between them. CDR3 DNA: TGTGCCAGCAGCGTAGGTAGCGGAGGGTCCTACGAGCAGTACTTC. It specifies CASSVGSGGSYEQYF.

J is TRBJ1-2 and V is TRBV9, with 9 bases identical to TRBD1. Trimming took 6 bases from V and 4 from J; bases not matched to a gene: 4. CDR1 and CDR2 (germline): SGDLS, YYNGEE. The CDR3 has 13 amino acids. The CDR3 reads CASNSQGAYGYTF. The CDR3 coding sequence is TGTGCCAGCAATTCACAGGGGGCCTATGGCTACACCTTC.

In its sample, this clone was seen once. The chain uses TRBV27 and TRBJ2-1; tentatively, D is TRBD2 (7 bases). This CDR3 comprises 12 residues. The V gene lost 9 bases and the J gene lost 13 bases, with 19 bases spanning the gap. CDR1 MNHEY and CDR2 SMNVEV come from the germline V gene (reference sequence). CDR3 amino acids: CARGGASRGQFF. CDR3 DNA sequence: TGTGCCAGAGGGGGGGCGAGTCGGGGCCAGTTCTTC.

As DNA, the CDR3 is TGTGCCAGCATAGAACAGTTGCCAGGCTCCTACGAGCAGTACTTC. Translated: CASIEQLPGSYEQYF. The chain is built from TRBV6-1 and TRBJ2-7; no definite D call. In germline, CDR1 is MNHNS, CDR2 SASEGT. V was pared by 7 bases and J by 0 bases, with 16 bases between. This CDR3 comprises 15 residues.

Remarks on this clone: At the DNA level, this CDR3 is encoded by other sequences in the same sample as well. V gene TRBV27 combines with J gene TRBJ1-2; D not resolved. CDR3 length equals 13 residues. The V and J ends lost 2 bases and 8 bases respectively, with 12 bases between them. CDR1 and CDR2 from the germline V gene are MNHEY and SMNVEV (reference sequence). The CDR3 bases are TGTGCCAGCAGTTTAGGAGCGGGAAGAGGCTACACCTTC. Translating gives CASSLGAGRGYTF.

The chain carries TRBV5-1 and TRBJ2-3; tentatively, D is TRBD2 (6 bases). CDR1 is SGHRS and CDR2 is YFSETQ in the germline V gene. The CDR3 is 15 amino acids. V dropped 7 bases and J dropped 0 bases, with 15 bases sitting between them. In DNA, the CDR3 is TGCGCCAGCCGGATTGGCGGGGCTAGCACAGATACGCAGTATTTT. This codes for CASRIGGASTDTQYF.

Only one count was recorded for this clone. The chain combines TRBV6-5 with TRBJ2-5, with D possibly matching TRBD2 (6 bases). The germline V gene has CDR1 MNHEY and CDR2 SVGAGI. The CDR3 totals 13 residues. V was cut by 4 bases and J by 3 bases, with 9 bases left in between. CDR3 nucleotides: TGTGCCAGCAGTTGGAGGGGAGAAGAGACCCAGTACTTC. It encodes CASSWRGEETQYF.

CDR3 loop: CASSRSGPTGELFF. The CDR3 region has the DNA TGTGCCAGCTCCCGGTCCGGTCCCACCGGGGAGCTGTTTTTT. The chain combines TRBV6-1 with TRBJ2-2; D gene unclear. CDR1 and CDR2 (germline): MNHNS, SASEGT. The length of the CDR3 is 14 residues. The V end lost 8 bases, the J end lost 4 bases, and 14 bases lay between the germline ends.

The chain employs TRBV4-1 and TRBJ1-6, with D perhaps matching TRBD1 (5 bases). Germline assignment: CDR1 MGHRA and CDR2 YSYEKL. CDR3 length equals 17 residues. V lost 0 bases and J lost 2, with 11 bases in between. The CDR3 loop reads CASSQDVRDTYNSPLHF. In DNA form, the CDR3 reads TGCGCCAGCAGCCAAGATGTCAGGGATACCTATAATTCACCCCTCCACTTT.

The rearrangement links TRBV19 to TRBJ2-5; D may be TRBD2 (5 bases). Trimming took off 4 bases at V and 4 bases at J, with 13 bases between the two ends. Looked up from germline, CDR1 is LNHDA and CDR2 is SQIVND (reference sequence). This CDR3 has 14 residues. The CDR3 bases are TGTGCCAGTAGTAAAGGGTTGGGAGCAGAGACCCAGTACTTC. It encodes CASSKGLGAETQYF.